These 8 T cell receptor beta chains were all obtained from the same sample, sequenced in a study of beta chain features in type 1 diabetes (dated by TCRdb to 2017 to 2018). Library preparation employed the immunoSEQ multiplex PCR assay. All of the isolated RNA was reverse transcribed with the High Capacity cDNA Reverse Transcription Kit, so expressed TCRB transcripts were sequenced. In TCRdb, the immuneACCESS table is reduced to in-frame sequences with V and J assigned. These tables do not hold every clone; where another copy was compared, an unresolved V gene accounts for under half, and the others remain unexplained. The sample table contains 70,000 to 90,000 clones; only one count was recorded for 30% to 35% of them. The top ten clones comprise approximately 0.46% of the sample. The sequenced sample consisted of stem cell memory CD4+ T cells from blood. The sample's cell subset or site label, in plain terms: stem cell-like memory CD4+ T cells. These receptors originate from a woman aged 18-30 years in good health.

J is TRBJ2-7 and V is TRBV18; TRBD2 aligns across 11 bases. CDR3 size: 18 residues. V trimming: 1 base; J trimming: 0 bases; junction bases outside the gene matches: 8. Germline CDR1 reads KGHSH; CDR2 reads LQKENI. The CDR3 nucleotides are TGTGCCAGCTCACCACTGATTAGCGGGAGGGAAAGCTCCTACGAGCAGTACTTC. Translated: CASSPLISGRESSYEQYF.

The table lists this clone with a few counts. The chain carries TRBV7-3 and TRBJ2-5, with 9 positions matching TRBD2. V shed 6 bases, J shed 2 bases, and the junction held 7 bases outside the gene matches. Germline CDR1 and CDR2: SGHTA and FQGTGA. There are 15 residues in the CDR3. The DNA for the CDR3 is TGTGCCAGCAGTCTTCAGGCGGGGGGGCAAGAGACCCAGTACTTC. Encoded protein: CASSLQAGGQETQYF. The full variable domain, rest sourced from reference TRBV7-3 and TRBJ2-5, is GAGVSQTPSNKVTEKGKYVELRCDPISGHTALYWYRQSLGQGPEFLIYFQGTGAADDSGLPNDRFFAVRPEGSVSTLKIQRTERGDSAVYLCASSLQAGGQETQYFGPGTRLLVL.

This chain links TRBV19 with TRBJ2-2, with D uncertain. This CDR3 is built from 15 residues. With 6 bases removed from V and 0 bases from J, the gap between germline ends came to 11 bases. CDR1 LNHDA and CDR2 SQIVND come from the germline V gene (reference sequence). CDR3: CASSQEIANTGELFF. In nucleotides, the CDR3 is TGTGCCAGTAGCCAAGAGATTGCGAACACCGGGGAGCTGTTTTTT.

This clone was observed once. The chain recombines TRBV2 with TRBJ2-7; 13 bases agree with TRBD2. The CDR3 runs 14 residues. Germline-derived CDR1 and CDR2 are SNHLY and FYNNEI. V lost 1 base and J lost 7; bases outside the gene matches: 1. In DNA form, the CDR3 reads TGTGCCAGCAGTGAAGGACTAGCGGGAGGAGAGCAGTACTTC. Protein: CASSEGLAGGEQYF.

The J gene is TRBJ1-2, the V gene TRBV10-3, with 8 bases identical to TRBD1. The CDR3 runs 12 residues. CDR1 and CDR2 (germline): ENHRY, SYGVKD. V dropped 5 bases and J dropped 6; count of bases not matched to a gene: 2. CDR3 DNA sequence: TGTGCCATCAGTCAGGGGGCTAATGGCTACACCTTC. Translation gives CAISQGANGYTF.

This rearrangement joins TRBV7-9 to TRBJ2-7; perhaps TRBD1 as D (6 bases). CDR3 length equals 14 residues. Germline CDR1 and CDR2: SEHNR and FQNEAQ (reference sequence). V was cut by 5 bases and J by 6 bases, with 17 bases left in between. CDR3 nucleotides: TGTGCCAGCAGCCCGGGCGGACAGATCTCCGAGCAGTACTTC. Translating gives CASSPGGQISEQYF.

This clone was counted only a few times. The V call is TRBV6-6, the J call TRBJ2-6; TRBD2 might be the D (6 bases). This CDR3 comprises 15 residues. The V and J ends lost 2 bases and 2 bases respectively, with 7 bases between them. Germline-derived CDR1 and CDR2 are MNHNY and SVGAGI (reference sequence). The CDR3 loop reads CASSYGGTGANVLTF. CDR3 in DNA: TGTGCCAGCAGTTACGGGGGGACTGGGGCCAACGTCCTGACTTTC.

The genes are TRBV5-1 and TRBJ1-2; 8 bases map to TRBD1. The CDR3 runs 14 residues. In germline, CDR1 is SGHRS, CDR2 YFSETQ. Trimming removed 4 bases from V and 3 bases from J; junction bases left unmatched: 5. The DNA of the CDR3 is TGCGCCAGCAGCCTACAGGGGGGGGACTATGGCTACACCTTC. It yields the protein CASSLQGGDYGYTF.